These 9 T cell receptor beta chains came from one sample sequenced in a study of blood T cell repertoires in COVID-19. Assay: immunoSEQ multiplex PCR; the TCRdb copy retains only in-frame clones and omits some. The table has approximately 140,000 clones, around four fifths seen once. The specimen was peripheral blood. Every receptor here comes from a woman aged 40 to 50 with active or convalescent COVID-19.

The V call is TRBV7-2, the J call TRBJ1-2; D not resolved. CDR1 SGHTA and CDR2 FQGNSA come from the germline V gene. The CDR3 has 13 residues. V was pared by 2 bases and J by 2 bases, with 6 bases between. This CDR3 is CASSLQANYGYTF. In DNA, the CDR3 is TGTGCCAGCAGCTTACAGGCGAACTATGGCTACACCTTC. Supplemented by reference TRBV7-2 and TRBJ1-2, the full variable domain reads GAGVSQSPSNKVTEKGKDVELRCDPISGHTALYWYRQSLGQGLEFLIYFQGNSAPDKSGLPSDRFSAERTGGSVSTLTIQRTQQEDSAVYLCASSLQANYGYTFGSGTRLTVV.

The rearrangement joins TRBV6-1 to TRBJ1-2; unclear D gene. V gave up 0 bases and J gave up 4 bases, with 6 bases separating them. The CDR3 covers 13 residues. CDR1 and CDR2 from the germline V gene are MNHNS and SASEGT. The CDR3 loop reads CASSEAGLYGYTF. CDR3 DNA sequence: TGTGCCAGCAGTGAAGCTGGCCTCTATGGCTACACCTTC.

This clone was observed a few times. This chain links TRBV10-3 with TRBJ2-1, with D perhaps TRBD2 (6 bases). This CDR3 spans 15 amino acids. The germline gives CDR1 ENHRY, CDR2 SYGVKD. The germline V and J ends were trimmed by 2 bases and 5 bases, with 13 bases remaining between them. As DNA, the CDR3 is TGTGCCATCAGTGAGAGGCAGGGAGGAGACAATGAGCAGTTCTTC. It yields the protein CAISERQGGDNEQFF.

The gene calls are TRBV28 and TRBJ1-4, with 8 bases aligning to TRBD1. The CDR3 loop spans 17 amino acids. V lost 5 bases, J lost 0 bases, and 8 bases stayed unmatched. The germline gives CDR1 MDHEN, CDR2 SYDVKM. The CDR3 region is CASSPIRTGTTNEKLFF. The CDR3, as DNA: TGTGCCAGCAGTCCCATTCGGACAGGGACAACTAATGAAAAACTGTTTTTT.

This chain uses TRBV13 with TRBJ1-2; D call uncertain. V was cut by 1 base and J by 2 bases, with 20 bases left in between. Per the germline V gene, CDR1 is PRHDT and CDR2 is FYEKMQ (reference sequence). The CDR3 sequence is 18 residues long. Here the CDR3 reads CASSLAPSRSRRNYGYTF. The CDR3 region has the DNA TGTGCCAGCAGCTTAGCCCCGAGTCGCTCCCGCCGAAACTATGGCTACACCTTC.

The V and J genes are TRBV18 and TRBJ1-6; TRBD1 is a possible D gene (5 bases). The CDR3 contains 14 residues. Germline assignment: CDR1 KGHSH and CDR2 LQKENI. Trimming removed 5 bases at V and 6 bases at J, with 11 bases between. Here the CDR3 reads CASSSTEINSPLHF. The CDR3 DNA reads as TGTGCCAGCTCATCGACAGAGATTAATTCACCCCTCCACTTT.

V is TRBV30 and J is TRBJ2-7, with D perhaps TRBD1 (5 bases). Germline values: CDR1 GTSNPN, CDR2 SVGIG (reference sequence). This CDR3 has 16 amino acids. Trimming stripped 0 bases from V and 4 bases from J, with 19 bases between. CDR3: CAWSVPSGRVNYEQYF. The CDR3 region has the DNA TGTGCCTGGAGTGTACCGTCCGGCAGGGTGAATTACGAGCAGTACTTC.

The chain recombines TRBV28 with TRBJ2-7, with D possibly being TRBD1 (6 bases). This CDR3 is 10 amino acids long. The V end was cut by 8 bases, the J end by 12 bases, with 14 bases between. The germline V gene has CDR1 MDHEN and CDR2 SYDVKM. The CDR3 loop is CASGRDKTYF. As DNA, the CDR3 is TGTGCCAGCGGCCGGGACAAAACGTACTTC. Looking up the rest from reference TRBV28 and TRBJ2-7 gives the full variable domain: DVKVTQSSRYLVKRTGEKVFLECVQDMDHENMFWYRQDPGLGLRLIYFSYDVKMKEKGDIPEGYSVSREKKERFSLILESASTNQTSMYLCASGRDKTYFGPGTRLTVT.

V is TRBV5-1 and J is TRBJ1-3; D is unclear. The CDR3 consists of 14 residues. V was pared by 2 bases and J by 4 bases, with 10 bases between. Germline CDR1 reads SGHRS; CDR2 reads YFSETQ. CDR3 DNA sequence: TGCGCCAGCAGCTTTAAGGCGGCAGGAAACACCATATATTTT. This gives the protein CASSFKAAGNTIYF.